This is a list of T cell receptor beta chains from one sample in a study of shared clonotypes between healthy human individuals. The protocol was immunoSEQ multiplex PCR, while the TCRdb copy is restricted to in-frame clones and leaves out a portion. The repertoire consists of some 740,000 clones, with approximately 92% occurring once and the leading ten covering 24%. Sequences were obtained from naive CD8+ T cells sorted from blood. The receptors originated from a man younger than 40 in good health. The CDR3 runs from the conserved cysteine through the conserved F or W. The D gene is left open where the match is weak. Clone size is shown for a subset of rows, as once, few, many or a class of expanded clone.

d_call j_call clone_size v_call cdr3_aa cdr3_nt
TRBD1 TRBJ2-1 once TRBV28 CASSQRNRGQTYNEQFF TGTGCCAGCAGCCAAAGGAACAGGGGACAGACCTACAATGAGCAGTTCTTC
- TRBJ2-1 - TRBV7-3 CASSSKNYNEQFF TGTGCCAGCAGCTCCAAAAACTACAATGAGCAGTTCTTC
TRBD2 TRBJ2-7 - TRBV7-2 CASSARLAGEAYEQYF TGTGCCAGCAGCGCCAGACTAGCGGGAGAGGCCTACGAGCAGTACTTC
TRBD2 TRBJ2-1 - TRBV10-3 CAISETSGKNNEQFF TGTGCCATCAGCGAAACTAGCGGGAAAAACAATGAGCAGTTCTTC
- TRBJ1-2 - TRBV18 CASSPAQEPFYGYTF TGTGCCAGCTCACCGGCACAGGAGCCATTCTATGGCTACACCTTC
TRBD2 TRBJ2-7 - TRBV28 CASSFEREVGEQYF TGTGCCAGCAGTTTTGAGCGGGAGGTCGGCGAGCAGTACTTC
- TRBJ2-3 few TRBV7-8 CASSSLGSSTDTQYF TGTGCCAGCAGCTCGCTTGGTAGTAGCACAGATACGCAGTATTTT
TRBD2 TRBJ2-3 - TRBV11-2 CASTFFGGRAGGTDTQYF TGTGCCAGCACGTTTTTCGGCGGGAGGGCCGGAGGCACAGATACGCAGTATTTT
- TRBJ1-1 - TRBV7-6 CASSLGILALEDTEAFF TGTGCCAGCAGCTTAGGAATTTTGGCTCTTGAGGACACTGAAGCTTTCTTT
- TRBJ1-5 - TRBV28 CASSIFRGSNQPQHF TGTGCCAGCAGTATATTCCGGGGTAGCAATCAGCCCCAGCATTTT
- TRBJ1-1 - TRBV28 CASSSTGVAFF TGTGCCAGCAGTTCGACAGGAGTAGCTTTCTTT
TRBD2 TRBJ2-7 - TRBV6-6 CASSYDWTSVSYEQYF TGTGCCAGCAGTTACGACTGGACTAGCGTCTCCTACGAGCAGTACTTC
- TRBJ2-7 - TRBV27 CASSLGGGMDEQYF TGTGCCAGCAGTTTAGGTGGGGGTATGGACGAGCAGTACTTC
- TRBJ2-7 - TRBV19 CASSLAATYYEQYF TGTGCCAGTAGTCTCGCTGCTACCTACTACGAGCAGTACTTC
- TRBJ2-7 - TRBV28 CGTADDSYEQYF TGTGGGACGGCGGACGATTCCTACGAGCAGTACTTC
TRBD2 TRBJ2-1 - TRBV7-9 CASSSPGRSGRAGEQFF TGTGCCAGCAGCTCCCCGGGACGAAGCGGGAGGGCCGGGGAGCAGTTCTTC
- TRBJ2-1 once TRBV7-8 CASSLRLSSGEDEQFF TGTGCCAGCAGCTTAAGGCTGTCGTCGGGAGAAGATGAGCAGTTCTTC
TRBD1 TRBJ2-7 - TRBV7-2 CASSLATGGFYEQYF TGTGCCAGCAGCTTAGCGACAGGGGGCTTCTACGAGCAGTACTTC
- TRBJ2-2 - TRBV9 CASSGPGANTGELFF TGTGCCAGCAGCGGTCCGGGGGCGAACACCGGGGAGCTGTTTTTT
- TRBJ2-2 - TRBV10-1 CASSASIRATGELFF TGCGCCAGCAGTGCATCGATAAGGGCCACCGGGGAGCTGTTTTTT
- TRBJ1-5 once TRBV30 CAWGGVGQPQHF TGTGCCTGGGGAGGGGTAGGGCAGCCCCAGCATTTT
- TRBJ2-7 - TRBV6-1 CASSEHSGFYEQYF TGTGCCAGCAGTGAACATAGCGGATTCTACGAGCAGTACTTC